One sample yielded the 21 T cell receptor beta chains listed below, sequenced in a study of identical twins. TCRdb called the 5' RACE reads again in MiXCR, with one record for every CDR3 protein. This table holds 400,000 to 650,000 distinct CDR3 sequences, roughly a fifth found once. These data also formed part of another study, on T cells expressing NK-cell markers.

Sequenced: CD4+ T cells sorted from blood. These receptors were taken from a woman between 18 and 29 years old in good health.

This clonotype was counted between two and nine times. The CDR3 here is CSAAISGRRDEQYF. CDR3 nucleotides: TGCAGTGCTGCGATTAGCGGGAGGAGAGACGAGCAGTACTTC. The chain carries TRBV20-1 and TRBJ2-7, with TRBD2 matching 10 bases. The germline gives CDR1 DFQATT, CDR2 SNEGSKA (reference sequence). The J segment lost 5 bases and the V segment lost 5 bases, leaving 9 bases of the junction unmatched. There are 14 residues in the CDR3.

The chain employs TRBV5-1 and TRBJ2-7, with TRBD2 as a possible D gene (6 bases). V lost 4 bases and J lost 6, with 20 bases in between. This CDR3 has 15 amino acids. Germline CDR1 and CDR2: SGHRS and YFSETQ. DNA of the CDR3: TGCGCCAGCAGCGACCGGACCGTGCCGGGGGTCGAGCAGTACTTC. Its protein is CASSDRTVPGVEQYF.

There are a few counts of this clonotype. The CDR3 protein is CSAREGRLGNTQYF. The CDR3 nucleotides are TGCAGTGCTAGAGAGGGAAGATTGGGGAATACGCAGTATTTT. The rearrangement uses TRBV20-1 and TRBJ2-3; D gene uncertain. Trimming removed 0 bases from V and 7 bases from J, with 14 bases in between. The germline CDR1 and CDR2 sequences are DFQATT and SNEGSKA (reference sequence). The CDR3 is 14 residues long.

The table lists this clonotype with many counts. The V and J genes are TRBV6-4 and TRBJ2-3; D gene uncertain. CDR3 length: 10 amino acids. Per germline, CDR1 MRHNA and CDR2 SNTAGT. V was trimmed by 6 bases and J by 2 bases, leaving 0 bases between them. The CDR3 nucleotides read TGTGCCAGCAGCACAGATACGCAGTATTTT. This gives the protein CASSTDTQYF.

This clonotype was observed a handful of times. J is TRBJ2-7 and V is TRBV5-1; weak D call: TRBD1 (5 bases). CDR3 length: 13 residues. Germline CDR1 is SGHRS and CDR2 is YFSETQ. Trimming pared 3 bases from V and 3 bases from J, leaving 10 bases between. The CDR3 DNA sequence: TGCGCCAGCAGCTCCCTAGACAGCTACGAGCAGTACTTC. Encoded protein: CASSSLDSYEQYF.

This clonotype has ten or more counts. Germline and junction disagree at one end, which may indicate a read error. The CDR3, as DNA: TGTGCCAGCAGCCTAGCGGCTAGCGGGAAAAATGAGCAGTTCTTC. Protein product: CASSLAASGKNEQFF. The chain employs TRBV7-9 and TRBJ2-1, with 9 bases fitting TRBD2. The germline CDR1 and CDR2 sequences are SEHNR and FQNEAQ (reference sequence). The CDR3 runs to 15 residues.

The V and J genes are TRBV7-2 and TRBJ2-1; 9 bases align to TRBD2. The J segment lost 4 bases and the V segment lost 6 bases, leaving 10 bases of the junction unmatched. CDR3 length: 16 amino acids. Germline V gene data show CDR1 as SGHTA and CDR2 as FQGNSA. CDR3 coding DNA: TGTGCCAGCAGTCCCGGCGGTAGCGGGGGATACAATGAGCAGTTCTTC. Protein product: CASSPGGSGGYNEQFF.

The chain carries TRBV20-1 and TRBJ2-4; 7 bases map to TRBD2. Unmatched junction bases numbered 13, after V lost 7 bases and J lost 4 bases. From germline, CDR1 is DFQATT and CDR2 SNEGSKA (reference sequence). The CDR3 extends over 15 amino acids. CDR3 coding DNA: TGCAGTGTCCCCCCGGGACTACATGAGAAAAACATTCAGTACTTC. This sequence encodes CSVPPGLHEKNIQYF.

This clonotype was recorded once. V gene TRBV7-2 combines with J gene TRBJ2-7, with TRBD2 identical over 9 bases. The ends lost 2 bases at V and 4 bases at J; junction bases unmatched: 9. CDR1 is SGHTA and CDR2 is FQGNSA in the germline V gene. This CDR3 region has 16 residues. In DNA, the CDR3 is TGTGCCAGCAGCTTATTCGCGGGAGGGCCGAGGTACGAGCAGTACTTC. It codes for CASSLFAGGPRYEQYF.

This chain joins TRBV20-1 and TRBJ2-3, with a weak D call TRBD2 (5 bases). V lost 5 bases to trimming and J lost 0 bases, with 9 bases between them. CDR3 size: 13 residues. The germline CDR1 and CDR2 sequences are DFQATT and SNEGSKA (reference sequence). The CDR3 sequence: CSAERSSTDTQYF. CDR3 nucleotides: TGCAGTGCTGAGCGGAGCAGCACAGATACGCAGTATTTT.

V gene TRBV5-1 combines with J gene TRBJ1-1; D remains unclear. V lost 0 bases to trimming and J lost 10 bases, with 10 bases between them. There are 12 residues in the CDR3. Germline-derived CDR1 and CDR2 are SGHRS and YFSETQ. The CDR3 reads CASSLEGAPAFF. CDR3 sequence (DNA): TGCGCCAGCAGCTTGGAGGGTGCCCCAGCTTTCTTT. Filled out from reference TRBV5-1 and TRBJ1-1, the complete variable domain reads KAGVTQTPRYLIKTRGQQVTLSCSPISGHRSVSWYQQTPGQGLQFLFEYFSETQRNKGNFPGRFSGRQFSNSRSEMNVSTLELGDSALYLCASSLEGAPAFFGQGTRLTVV.

V usage is TRBV4-1 and J usage is TRBJ2-1, with D possibly matching TRBD1 (5 bases). Trimming left V 4 bases short and J 2 bases short, with 18 bases between. CDR1 and CDR2 from the germline V gene are MGHRA and YSYEKL. The CDR3 contains 17 residues. The CDR3 DNA reads as TGCGCCAGCAGCCTGTCAGGGAAATCCGGCCCCTACAATGAGCAGTTCTTC. It yields the protein CASSLSGKSGPYNEQFF.

This clonotype was seen a handful of times. This chain joins TRBV9 and TRBJ2-5; tentative D call: TRBD2 (6 bases). CDR1 and CDR2 (germline): SGDLS, YYNGEE. V was shortened by 0 bases and J by 5 bases, with 8 bases between the two germline ends. The CDR3 is made up of 13 amino acids. This chain's CDR3 is CASSVVEGETQYF. Written as DNA, the CDR3 is TGTGCCAGCAGCGTAGTGGAGGGGGAGACCCAGTACTTC.

This clonotype was seen at least ten times. Mismatch with germline at one junction end may stem from a read error. This chain joins TRBV4-3 and TRBJ2-3, with 10 bases lining up with TRBD2. This CDR3 contains 16 residues. Germline V CDR1 and CDR2: LGHNA, YSLEER. CDR3 DNA sequence: TGCGCCAGCAGCCAAGAGCCCCGACTTGCTAGCGGGAGTATGCATTTT. Translating it yields CASSQEPRLASGSMHF.

The J gene is TRBJ2-4, the V gene TRBV7-8, with 8 bases aligning to TRBD1. The CDR3 consists of 17 residues. The germline V gene has CDR1 SGHVS and CDR2 FQNEAQ. Losses at the gene ends were 0 bases for V and 3 bases for J; bases not matched to a gene: 7. The CDR3 region is CASSLARTGPFKNIQYF. The DNA for the CDR3 is TGTGCCAGCAGCTTAGCTCGGACAGGGCCTTTCAAAAACATTCAGTACTTC.

This chain uses TRBV6-1 with TRBJ2-1, with 7 bases aligning to TRBD1. The CDR3 is 15 residues long. V lost 5 bases, J lost 5 bases, and 9 bases stayed unmatched. Germline V lookup: CDR1 MNHNS, CDR2 SASEGT. The CDR3 protein is CASSPGTELNNEQFF. In DNA form, the CDR3 reads TGTGCCAGCAGTCCCGGGACAGAGTTAAACAATGAGCAGTTCTTC.

The chain carries TRBV12-3 or TRBV12-4 and TRBJ2-1; the D gene is possibly TRBD1 (6 bases). The V end lost 6 bases, the J end lost 0 bases, and 15 bases lay between the germline ends. The CDR3 runs to 16 residues. CDR3 nucleotide sequence: TGTGCCAGCAGGGGCCAGGGGCTAAGCTCCTACAATGAGCAGTTCTTC. Amino acid sequence: CASRGQGLSSYNEQFF.

The chain combines TRBV5-1 with TRBJ1-2; D remains ambiguous. Per germline, CDR1 SGHRS and CDR2 YFSETQ. This CDR3 has 12 amino acids. Trimming took 2 bases from V and 6 from J, leaving 8 bases between them. The chain's CDR3 is CASSLAGNGYTF. CDR3 in DNA: TGCGCCAGCAGCTTAGCCGGAAATGGCTACACCTTC.

This clonotype was observed a few times. The chain carries TRBV20-1 and TRBJ1-2; perhaps TRBD1 as D (6 bases). There are 13 residues in the CDR3. Deletions cut 5 bases from V and 5 bases from J, with 15 bases between. Germline V gene data show CDR1 as DFQATT and CDR2 as SNEGSKA (reference sequence). CDR3 nucleotides: TGCAGTGCTCCTAAAACAGGGTCGTATGGCTACACCTTC. This encodes CSAPKTGSYGYTF.

V is TRBV6-1 and J is TRBJ2-3; 10 bases match TRBD2. Germline V gene lookup returns CDR1 MNHNS and CDR2 SASEGT. After removal of 5 bases from V and 1 base from J, the junction contained 6 bases not matched to a gene. This CDR3 spans 16 amino acids. The CDR3: CASSHSGRAGTDTQYF. The CDR3 region has the DNA TGTGCCAGCAGTCACAGCGGGAGGGCCGGCACAGATACGCAGTATTTT.

This clonotype was detected many times. The chain carries TRBV12-3 or TRBV12-4 and TRBJ2-2; D possibly matches TRBD1 or TRBD2 (5 bases each). V gave up 8 bases and J gave up 5 bases, with 9 bases separating them. The CDR3 consists of 12 residues. This CDR3 is CASQWGTGELFF. DNA of the CDR3: TGTGCCAGCCAATGGGGGACCGGGGAGCTGTTTTTT.